This T cell receptor (beta chain) was recovered during a study of beta chain features in type 1 diabetes. Reverse transcription of all isolated RNA meant that expressed TCRB transcripts were sequenced. The method was immunoSEQ multiplex PCR; TCRdb's version includes in-frame clones alone and lacks a portion of them. The top ten clones hold approximately 0.093% of a sample with roughly 610,000 clones, 15% to 19% of them seen once. The receptor's source is a man younger than 35 in good health. Specimen: naive CD4+ T cells from blood.

CDR3 bases: TGTGCCAGCAGTCCTCCTTCACTAGCGGGGGGCTACGAGCAGTACTTC. Its protein is CASSPPSLAGGYEQYF. The chain carries TRBV4-2 and TRBJ2-7; 12 bases fit TRBD2. Per the germline V gene, CDR1 is LGHNA and CDR2 is YNFKEQ. The ends lost 6 bases at V and 3 bases at J; junction bases unmatched: 9. The CDR3 has 16 residues.